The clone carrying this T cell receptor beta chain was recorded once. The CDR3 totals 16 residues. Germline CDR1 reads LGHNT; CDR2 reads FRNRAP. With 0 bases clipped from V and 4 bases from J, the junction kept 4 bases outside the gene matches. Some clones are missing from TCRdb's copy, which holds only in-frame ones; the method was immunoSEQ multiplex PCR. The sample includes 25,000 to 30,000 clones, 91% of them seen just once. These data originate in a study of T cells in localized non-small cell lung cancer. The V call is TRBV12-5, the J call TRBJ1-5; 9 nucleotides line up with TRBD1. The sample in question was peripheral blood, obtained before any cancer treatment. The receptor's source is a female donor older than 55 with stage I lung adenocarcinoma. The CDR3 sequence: CASGLVRTGVNQPQHF. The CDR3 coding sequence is TGTGCTAGTGGTTTGGTACGGACAGGGGTAAATCAGCCCCAGCATTTT. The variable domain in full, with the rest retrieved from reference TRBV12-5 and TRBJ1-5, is DARVTQTPRHKVTEMGQEVTMRCQPILGHNTVFWYRQTMMQGLELLAYFRNRAPLDDSGMPKDRFSAEMPDATLATLKIQPSEPRDSAVYFCASGLVRTGVNQPQHFGDGTRLSIL.